These T cell receptor beta chains were read from a single sample in a study of blood T cell repertoires in COVID-19. Using immunoSEQ multiplex PCR, the repertoire was profiled, and TCRdb retains in-frame clones only, with some absent. Among about 100,000 clones listed, just under 95% were seen once. Sequencing was done on a sample of peripheral blood. The receptors originated from a woman aged 50 to 60 with COVID-19, enrolled during active disease. CDR3s include the opening cysteine and the closing phenylalanine or tryptophan. D genes are given only for firm matches. Clone size is shown for a subset of rows, as once, few, many or a class of expanded clone.

>TRBD1|TRBJ2-2|-|TRBV24-1
TGTGCCACCAGCAGTCTACAGGGGCAGGGCACCGGGGAGCTGTTTTTT
CATSSLQGQGTGELFF
>-|TRBJ1-4|-|TRBV11-3
TGTGCCAGCAGCTTAGTTCTCTCGGCAGGGGCTAATGAAAAACTGTTTTTT
CASSLVLSAGANEKLFF
>-|TRBJ2-5|-|TRBV5-1
TGCGCCAGCAGCCAGGGGCCAACTCAGCAAGAGACCCAGTACTTC
CASSQGPTQQETQYF
>TRBD1|TRBJ1-6|once|TRBV5-5
TGTGCCAGCAGCTTGGAGCAGGGGGAGTCACCCCTCCACTTT
CASSLEQGESPLHF
>-|TRBJ2-7|once|TRBV5-1
TGCGCCAGCAGCCGTATACAGGGTGAGACCGAGCAGTACTTC
CASSRIQGETEQYF
>TRBD1|TRBJ1-1|-|TRBV7-8
TGTGCCAGCAGCCCCTATACCGGGACAGATCGCCCTGAAGCTTTCTTT
CASSPYTGTDRPEAFF
>-|TRBJ1-3|once|TRBV4-1
TGCGCCAGCAGCCACCTCGTGGCGGGGATTTCATCTGGAAACACCATATATTTT
CASSHLVAGISSGNTIYF
>-|TRBJ1-2|-|TRBV4-1
TGCGCCAGCAGCCAAGAATTGACGGGGAGCAACTATGGCTACACCTTC
CASSQELTGSNYGYTF
>-|TRBJ1-5|-|TRBV18
TGTGCCAGCTCACCACGAGATCAGCCCCAGCATTTT
CASSPRDQPQHF
>-|TRBJ1-5|-|TRBV5-5
TGTGCCAGCAGCTTAGCGGTGAATCAGCCCCAGCATTTT
CASSLAVNQPQHF
>-|TRBJ2-1|-|TRBV5-5
TGTGCCAGCAGCTTGGTGGGACAAGAGAACAATGAGCAGTTCTTC
CASSLVGQENNEQFF
>-|TRBJ1-2|few|TRBV28
TGTGCCAGCAGTTTTTTCCGGGGGGATAGGCTAATAGCTAACTATGGCTACACCTTC
CASSFFRGDRLIANYGYTF
>-|TRBJ2-3|-|TRBV7-2
TGTGCCAGCAGCGAAAACTGGAGGGATACGCAGTATTTT
CASSENWRDTQYF
>-|TRBJ1-2|once|TRBV6-5
TGTGCCAGCCGGAGCGGAAATAACTATGGCTACACCTTC
CASRSGNNYGYTF
>-|TRBJ2-6|-|TRBV11-2
TGTGCCAGCAGCTTTCCTAGCAGTCCTGGGGCCAACGTCCTGACTTTC
CASSFPSSPGANVLTF
>-|TRBJ1-1|-|TRBV5-1
TGCGCCAGCAGCTTGGGCGGGGCGGGGGACACTGAAGCTTTCTTT
CASSLGGAGDTEAFF
>-|TRBJ1-2|-|TRBV4-1
TGCGCCAGCAGCCAAGATCAAGCAGGCTCTTTCGGCTACACCTTC
CASSQDQAGSFGYTF
>-|TRBJ2-3|-|TRBV4-1
TGCGCCAGCAGCCAAGAGAACGGGATCACAGATACGCAGTATTTT
CASSQENGITDTQYF
>-|TRBJ2-5|-|TRBV3-1/TRBV3-2
TGTGCCAGCAGCCACAGGCGGGGAACCATCCAAGAGACCCAGTACTTC
CASSHRRGTIQETQYF
>-|TRBJ2-1|-|TRBV11-3
TGTGCCAGCAGGGGCGTCCTGGCGCGCGACAATGAGCAGTTCTTC
CASRGVLARDNEQFF
>TRBD1|TRBJ1-1|-|TRBV3-1/TRBV3-2
TGTGCCAGCAGTCGAACGATGGACAGGGTGGCTTTCTTT
CASSRTMDRVAFF
>TRBD1|TRBJ1-1|-|TRBV9
TGTGCCAGCAGCGGAGACAGGGGGACGAACACTGAAGCTTTCTTT
CASSGDRGTNTEAFF
>TRBD1|TRBJ2-7|once|TRBV2
TGTGCCAGCAGTGAACCAGGACAGGGGATCGAGCAGTACTTC
CASSEPGQGIEQYF
>TRBD1|TRBJ1-1|-|TRBV4-3
TGCGCCAGCAGCCCCGGACAGGGAGACGTAATGAACACTGAAGCTTTCTTT
CASSPGQGDVMNTEAFF
>-|TRBJ1-2|once|TRBV18
TGTGCCAGCTCACCACTACAGGGTGGGTATGGCTACACCTTC
CASSPLQGGYGYTF
>-|TRBJ1-6|-|TRBV27
TGTGCCAGCAGAAGGACACGCCTAAATAATTCACCCCTCCACTTT
CASRRTRLNNSPLHF
>-|TRBJ1-3|-|TRBV14
TGTGCCAGCAGCCTCTATGGAAACACCATATATTTT
CASSLYGNTIYF
>TRBD1|TRBJ1-2|-|TRBV6-4
TGTGCCAGCAGTGACTCGTTCGGGACAGGGCATGGCTACACCTTC
CASSDSFGTGHGYTF
>-|TRBJ1-1|-|TRBV5-1
TGCGCCAGCGGCCTCACGGGGATGAACACTGAAGCTTTCTTT
CASGLTGMNTEAFF
>TRBD2|TRBJ2-1|-|TRBV19
TGTGCCAGTCGACTAGCGAATGAGCAGTTCTTC
CASRLANEQFF
>-|TRBJ1-4|-|TRBV19
TGTGCCAGTAGTATAGATCGGGAGAATGAAAAACTGTTTTTT
CASSIDRENEKLFF
>TRBD2|TRBJ2-3|few|TRBV5-6
TGTGCCAGCAGCTTGGATGGGACTAGCGGGGGTCAGAATACGCAGTATTTT
CASSLDGTSGGQNTQYF
>TRBD1|TRBJ2-1|-|TRBV7-3
TGTGCCAGCGGCCTTGGACAGGCCTACAATGAGCAGTTCTTC
CASGLGQAYNEQFF
>TRBD1|TRBJ1-4|-|TRBV19
TGTGCCAGTAGGACGGGGACAGGTGAAAAACTGTTTTTT
CASRTGTGEKLFF
>TRBD1|TRBJ1-2|-|TRBV9
TGTGCCAGCACTGTGGACAGGGTGGCTTGGGGCTACACCTTC
CASTVDRVAWGYTF
>TRBD1|TRBJ1-3|-|TRBV3-1/TRBV3-2
TGTGCCAGCAGCCGCCCAGGAGGGGGCAATGGAAACACCATATATTTT
CASSRPGGGNGNTIYF
>TRBD1|TRBJ1-2|once|TRBV19
TGTGCCAGTAGTCCATCCGGGGCAGGGGGCCTTTCCTATGGCTACACCTTC
CASSPSGAGGLSYGYTF
>-|TRBJ2-1|-|TRBV5-1
TGCGCCAGCAGCTCGGGACTTCTCAATGAGCAGTTCTTC
CASSSGLLNEQFF
>TRBD1|TRBJ1-2|-|TRBV19
TGTGCCAGTCAGGCGGGGACAGGCAGGCATGGCTACACCTTC
CASQAGTGRHGYTF
>TRBD2|TRBJ2-1|-|TRBV27
TGTGCCAGCAGTGCCAGACTAGCGGGGTCGCCCTACAATGAGCAGTTCTTC
CASSARLAGSPYNEQFF
>-|TRBJ2-1|-|TRBV5-4
TGTGCCAGCAGCCCCCGAGGGGGGGGCGGTGAGCAGTTCTTC
CASSPRGGGGEQFF
>TRBD1|TRBJ1-2|-|TRBV5-1
TGCGCCAGCAGCTTGTCTCCGGGACAGGGGAGAGGCTACACCTTC
CASSLSPGQGRGYTF
>-|TRBJ2-4|once|TRBV18
TGTGCCAGCTCACCCCCCTTAGCCAAAAACATTCAGTACTTC
CASSPPLAKNIQYF
>TRBD1|TRBJ2-2|once|TRBV12-5
TGTGCTAGTGGCGCGACAGGGGGCTACACCGGGGAGCTGTTTTTT
CASGATGGYTGELFF
>TRBD1|TRBJ2-4|-|TRBV7-2
TGTGCCAGCAGCTTATCGACAGGGACCAAAAACATTCAGTACTTC
CASSLSTGTKNIQYF
>-|TRBJ1-4|once|TRBV4-2
TGTGCCAGCAGCCAAGATTGGAGGGCTAATGAAAAACTGTTTTTT
CASSQDWRANEKLFF
>TRBD1|TRBJ1-2|-|TRBV5-4
TGTGCCAGCAGCAATACCTTTCAGGGGGCTCGGGGCTACACCTTC
CASSNTFQGARGYTF
>-|TRBJ1-5|-|TRBV6-2/TRBV6-3
TGTGCCAGCAGTACGTCCTTTTCAGGGTATCGGCCCCAGCATTTT
CASSTSFSGYRPQHF
>TRBD1|TRBJ1-2|-|TRBV5-4
TGTGCCAGCAGCACCGATGGACTGACAGGGAAAGGCTATGGCTACACCTTC
CASSTDGLTGKGYGYTF
>-|TRBJ2-1|-|TRBV27
TGTGCCAGCAGGCCGTTCGGAGGCCGAGGGAATGAGCAGTTCTTC
CASRPFGGRGNEQFF
>-|TRBJ1-3|-|TRBV7-8
TGTGCCAGCAGCCGGGTAGGCGGGAGCTCTGGAAACACCATATATTTT
CASSRVGGSSGNTIYF
>-|TRBJ1-2|-|TRBV11-3
TGTGCCAGCAGCCCCCCCGAAGGGAGAACTATAGGCTACACCTTC
CASSPPEGRTIGYTF
>TRBD2|TRBJ2-3|-|TRBV12-3/TRBV12-4
TGTGCCAGCAGAGCGGGGGCCCCAGATACGCAGTATTTT
CASRAGAPDTQYF